This TCR beta chain stems from a study of cytomegalovirus exposure and HLA in healthy donors. PCR employed 60 Vbeta and 13 Jbeta primers. Sequenced by immunoSEQ multiplex PCR; TCRdb stores in-frame clones only, minus some. Here the sample spans about 50,000 clones, roughly 73% being singletons. J gave up 9 bases and V 0 bases, and 12 bases lay outside the gene matches. This CDR3 is 17 amino acids long. CDR1 is LGHNA and CDR2 is YNFKEQ in the germline V gene. The sequence derives from a middle-aged woman in good health and CMV-seropositive. The gene calls are TRBV4-2 and TRBJ2-3; 10 bases are a match to TRBD2. Sample: PBMCs. The CDR3 protein is CASSQELAGPGGWTQYF. CDR3 nucleotide sequence: TGTGCCAGCAGCCAAGAACTAGCGGGGCCCGGGGGTTGGACGCAGTATTTT.